This entry describes one T cell receptor beta chain. The entry originates in a study of T cell responses to AZD1222 COVID-19 vaccine. The CDR3 has 15 residues. The V end was cut by 5 bases, the J end by 0 bases, with 12 bases between. The germline V gene has CDR1 LGHNA and CDR2 YNFKEQ. Clones were read by immunoSEQ multiplex PCR, and TCRdb kept only the in-frame ones, dropping some. The table lists tens of thousands of clones, 80% to 95% of them singletons. The material sequenced was peripheral blood, taken 28 days after the second AZD1222 dose. The chain links TRBV4-2 to TRBJ2-3, with a tentative D call TRBD2 (5 bases). This receptor was taken from an adult who received the AZD1222 COVID-19 vaccine. The CDR3 is CASSELVPSTDTQYF. As DNA, the CDR3 is TGTGCCAGCAGCGAACTAGTCCCAAGCACAGATACGCAGTATTTT.